This T cell receptor beta chain originates from a study of control samples from healthy donors and cancer patients. This CDR3 has 18 amino acids. Germline V gives CDR1 SEHNR, CDR2 FQNEAQ (reference sequence). The germline V and J ends were trimmed by 1 base and 4 bases, with 22 bases remaining between them. The table came from immunoSEQ multiplex PCR; TCRdb's copy has only in-frame clones and leaves some out. This table holds about 170,000 clones, roughly 94% found once. The TCR originated in a woman aged 18-29 years in good health. The specimen sequenced was blood. This chain joins TRBV7-9 and TRBJ1-1; weak D call: TRBD1 (6 bases). Here the CDR3 reads CASSLGISSNRVSTEAFF. CDR3 in DNA: TGTGCCAGCAGCTTAGGTATCTCCTCGAACAGGGTCAGCACTGAAGCTTTCTTT.